The source of this T cell receptor (beta chain) is a study of immune evolution from preneoplasia to lung adenocarcinoma. H&E slides confirmed each diagnosis, reviewed by two pathologists independently. Whole-study results and caveats: Normal lung had highest clonality; later lesions appeared denser, more diverse. Normal lung had the highest top T cell clone frequencies.

The assay was immunoSEQ multiplex PCR, and TCRdb's table has in-frame clones only and misses some. The sample holds fewer than 6,000 clones, about four fifths seen once. This clone occurred a few times. Antigen specificity is unknown. This CDR3 region has 15 residues. Germline lookup yields CDR1 SGHDN and CDR2 FVKESK. Between the trimmed V and J ends, which lost 5 bases and 2 bases, there was a span of 16 bases. The clonotype was recovered from a person aged 50-75 years with lung adenocarcinoma. Material: FFPE normal lung tissue adjacent to the tumor. The chain couples TRBV14 to TRBJ2-7; D gene unclear. The CDR3 here is CASSRPGLHPYEQYF. The CDR3 DNA sequence: TGTGCCAGCAGCAGACCCGGGTTACACCCCTACGAGCAGTACTTC. The variable domain in full, completed from reference TRBV14 and TRBJ2-7, reads EAGVTQFPSHSVIEKGQTVTLRCDPISGHDNLYWYRRVMGKEIKFLLHFVKESKQDESGMPNNRFLAERTGGTYSTLKVQPAELEDSGVYFCASSRPGLHPYEQYFGPGTRLTVT.